The 29 T cell receptor beta chains below come from one sample, sequenced in a study of OX40 agonist ivuxolimab in advanced cancers. Only in-frame clones appear in the TCRdb table, and some are missing; sequencing was by immunoSEQ multiplex PCR. Counted here are 30,000 to 40,000 clones, around 80% occurring once; the ten biggest clones make up approximately 11%. The source material was CD4+ or CD8+ T cells sorted from blood, sampled in a trial of the OX40 agonist ivuxolimab. Receptor source: an adult with an advanced solid tumor such as melanoma, head and neck, liver or kidney cancer.

The sample holds a few counts of this clone. The chain uses TRBV29-1 and TRBJ2-3; D gene uncertain. The CDR3 loop spans 13 amino acids. Deletions cut 7 bases from V and 2 bases from J, with 13 bases between. The germline V gene encodes CDR1 SQVTM and CDR2 ANQGSEA. CDR3 sequence reads: CSAYGRFTDTQYF. In DNA form, the CDR3 reads TGCAGCGCCTACGGACGGTTCACAGATACGCAGTATTTT.

The J gene is TRBJ2-5, the V gene TRBV5-1; TRBD1 matches at 9 bases. TRBJ2-7 matches the DNA end more closely, so the J call is doubtful. CDR1 and CDR2 (germline): SGHRS, YFSETQ. This CDR3 is built from 12 residues. The CDR3 nucleotides read TGCGCCAGCAGCTGGACAGGGGACGAGCAGTACTTC. This translates into CASSWTGDEQYF.

This sequence joins TRBV5-6 and TRBJ1-2, with D tentatively TRBD1 (6 bases). Germline lookup yields CDR1 SGHDT and CDR2 YYEEEE. V lost 3 bases, J lost 7 bases, and 16 bases lay in between. The CDR3 is 14 residues long. The CDR3 nucleotides are TGTGCCAGCAGCTCCCGGACAGTAGTGTTTGGCTACACCTTC. Residues: CASSSRTVVFGYTF.

The chain joins TRBV11-2 to TRBJ1-1; 7 bases are a match to TRBD1. Germline V gene data show CDR1 as SGHAT and CDR2 as FQNNGV. The CDR3 length is 14 residues. V lost 6 bases and J lost 4; bases outside the gene matches: 8. CDR3 protein: CASRSDRASTEAFF. The CDR3 DNA reads TGTGCCAGCAGGTCCGACAGGGCTAGCACTGAAGCTTTCTTT. The whole variable domain, remainder taken from reference TRBV11-2 and TRBJ1-1, is EAGVAQSPRYKIIEKRQSVAFWCNPISGHATLYWYQQILGQGPKLLIQFQNNGVVDDSQLPKDRFSAERLKGVDSTLKIQPAKLEDSAVYLCASRSDRASTEAFFGQGTRLTVV.

The chain joins TRBV5-1 to TRBJ1-6; D may be TRBD1 (5 bases). Germline V gene lookup returns CDR1 SGHRS and CDR2 YFSETQ. This CDR3 has 15 residues. Trimming left V 0 bases short and J 7 bases short, with 11 bases between. In DNA, the CDR3 is TGCGCCAGCAGCTTGGATGTGGGACGGAATTCACCCCTCCACTTT. Encoded protein: CASSLDVGRNSPLHF.

This clone occurred once. The chain uses TRBV5-4 and TRBJ2-7; TRBD1 is a possible D gene (6 bases). V lost 0 bases and J 0 bases, leaving 13 bases between the germline ends. The CDR3 length is 16 residues. CDR1 and CDR2 from the germline V gene are SGHNT and YYREEE (reference sequence). CDR3 DNA: TGTGCCAGCAGCTTGGTTCCAGGGGTTACCTCCTACGAGCAGTACTTC. This encodes CASSLVPGVTSYEQYF.

The chain is built from TRBV30 and TRBJ1-4; D is ambiguous. Trimming took 8 bases from V and 4 from J, leaving 14 bases between them. The CDR3 is 13 residues long. Germline V lookup: CDR1 GTSNPN, CDR2 SVGIG (reference sequence). CDR3 in DNA: TGTGCCAGAGCGACCGGAGTTAATGAAAAACTGTTTTTT. Residues: CARATGVNEKLFF.

The chain has TRBV9 and TRBJ2-1, with 9 bases lining up with TRBD1. Per the germline V gene, CDR1 is SGDLS and CDR2 is YYNGEE. Losses at the gene ends were 0 bases for V and 4 bases for J; bases not matched to a gene: 5. This CDR3 comprises 16 residues. The CDR3 region is CASSVGDGTGYNEQFF. CDR3 sequence (DNA): TGTGCCAGCAGCGTAGGAGATGGGACAGGGTACAATGAGCAGTTCTTC. The entire variable domain, with the rest obtained from reference TRBV9 and TRBJ2-1, is as follows: DSGVTQTPKHLITATGQRVTLRCSPRSGDLSVYWYQQSLDQGLQFLIQYYNGEERAKGNILERFSAQQFPDLHSELNLSSLELGDSALYFCASSVGDGTGYNEQFFGPGTRLTVL.

The rearrangement links TRBV14 to TRBJ2-1, with D unresolved. The germline V gene encodes CDR1 SGHDN and CDR2 FVKESK. The CDR3 has 13 amino acids. With 3 bases removed from V and 2 bases from J, the gap between germline ends came to 5 bases. The CDR3 loop reads CASSQTAYNEQFF. As DNA, the CDR3 is TGTGCCAGCAGCCAGACCGCCTACAATGAGCAGTTCTTC.

This clone was observed a few times. CDR3 nucleotide sequence: TGTGCCAGCAGCCCCCTTGGACTCTCAGGAGGGGAAAAACTGTTTTTT. Amino acids: CASSPLGLSGGEKLFF. The V and J genes are TRBV28 and TRBJ1-4; no clear D gene. The CDR3 loop spans 16 amino acids. Trimming took 6 bases from V and 8 from J, leaving 22 bases between them. Germline V gives CDR1 MDHEN, CDR2 SYDVKM.

V is TRBV18 and J is TRBJ1-2, with D perhaps matching TRBD1 (6 bases). The CDR3 sequence is 11 residues long. Germline-derived CDR1 and CDR2 are KGHSH and LQKENI. The V and J ends lost 6 bases and 7 bases respectively, with 9 bases between them. CDR3 DNA: TGTGCCAGCTCCCCGGACAGTGGCTACACCTTC. This sequence encodes CASSPDSGYTF.

The rearrangement links TRBV15 to TRBJ1-1; the D gene is possibly TRBD1 (6 bases). Germline CDR1 reads LNHNV; CDR2 reads YYDKDF (reference sequence). The V and J ends lost 1 base and 3 bases respectively, with 12 bases between them. This CDR3 has 15 residues. CDR3 bases: TGTGCCACCAGCAGAGGGGGAGGGGGGGACACTGAAGCTTTCTTT. Amino acid sequence: CATSRGGGGDTEAFF.

The rearrangement links TRBV6-1 to TRBJ1-5, with D perhaps matching TRBD1 (6 bases). The CDR3 loop spans 14 amino acids. Germline assignment: CDR1 MNHNS and CDR2 SASEGT. V was clipped by 7 bases and J by 2 bases, with 12 bases between them. This CDR3 reads CASTLRGGNQPQHF. CDR3 coding DNA: TGTGCCAGCACCCTAAGGGGGGGCAATCAGCCCCAGCATTTT.

The chain joins TRBV18 to TRBJ2-7; 8 bases fit TRBD1. Germline CDR1 KGHSH, CDR2 LQKENI. The ends lost 2 bases at V and 4 bases at J; junction bases unmatched: 1. The CDR3 contains 13 residues. CDR3 in DNA: TGTGCCAGCTCACCAAGGACAGGGTACGAGCAGTACTTC. It yields the protein CASSPRTGYEQYF.

The CDR3 bases are TGTGCCAGCAAGCGGGGCTTCTCTGGAAACACCATATATTTT. This translates into CASKRGFSGNTIYF. The chain has TRBV27 and TRBJ1-3, with a weak D call TRBD1 (5 bases). Trimming shortened V by 7 bases and J by 0 bases, and 10 bases separated the two germline ends. Germline values: CDR1 MNHEY, CDR2 SMNVEV (reference sequence). The CDR3 extends over 14 amino acids.

This chain links TRBV5-1 with TRBJ1-2; 8 nucleotides align to TRBD1. Looked up from germline, CDR1 is SGHRS and CDR2 is YFSETQ. There are 16 residues in the CDR3. V lost 4 bases to trimming and J lost 8 bases; unmatched junction nucleotides: 16. The CDR3 sequence: CASSETPGGENGGYTF. CDR3 nucleotides: TGCGCCAGCAGCGAGACGCCAGGGGGCGAGAATGGCGGCTACACCTTC.

This clone was observed once. The rearrangement uses TRBV5-5 and TRBJ1-1; D call uncertain. CDR3 length equals 12 residues. The germline gives CDR1 SGHKS, CDR2 YYEKEE (reference sequence). V was cut by 2 bases and J by 11 bases, with 13 bases left in between. The CDR3 loop reads CASSFRGGGAFF. CDR3 bases: TGTGCCAGCAGCTTCCGTGGAGGAGGGGCTTTCTTT.

The chain recombines TRBV14 with TRBJ2-5; 8 bases fit TRBD1. The J call may be wrong; the DNA end is better matched by TRBJ2-7. Germline V gives CDR1 SGHDN, CDR2 FVKESK. The CDR3 has 15 residues. For the CDR3, the DNA is TGTGCCAGCAGCCAGAGGAGGGGACAGGCCTACGAGCAGTACTTC. Residues: CASSQRRGQAYEQYF.

V is TRBV29-1 and J is TRBJ2-7; 8 nucleotides line up with TRBD1. Germline trimming cut 4 bases from V and 4 bases from J; bases unmatched to any gene: 6. The CDR3 has 13 amino acids. CDR1 is SQVTM, CDR2 ANQGSEA, per germline. The CDR3 DNA is TGCAGCGTTGCACCCGGGACAGGATACGAGCAGTACTTC. Translating it yields CSVAPGTGYEQYF.

The chain uses TRBV27 and TRBJ2-1, with TRBD2 identical over 10 bases. The CDR3 has 15 amino acids. Trimming at V came to 3 bases and at J to 4 bases, leaving 3 bases not matched to a gene. Germline V lookup: CDR1 MNHEY, CDR2 SMNVEV (reference sequence). This CDR3 reads CASSFSSGGYNEQFF. The CDR3 DNA reads as TGTGCCAGCAGTTTTTCTAGCGGGGGTTACAATGAGCAGTTCTTC.

As regards this clone: Other DNA sequences from this sample encode an identical CDR3 as well. The chain couples TRBV10-3 to TRBJ1-6, with D hard to call. The V end lost 0 bases, the J end lost 15 bases, and 21 bases lay between the germline ends. The length of the CDR3 is 16 residues. The germline V gene encodes CDR1 ENHRY and CDR2 SYGVKD. The CDR3 loop is CAISESTTAVARGLHF. The CDR3, as DNA: TGTGCCATCAGTGAGTCGACAACGGCTGTGGCTCGCGGCCTCCACTTT.

The chain joins TRBV27 to TRBJ2-7; D gene unclear. The germline V gene encodes CDR1 MNHEY and CDR2 SMNVEV (reference sequence). Trimming left V 8 bases short and J 4 bases short, with 18 bases between. The CDR3 contains 14 residues. CDR3 in DNA: TGTGCCAGCGCCGGATTGGGTTTAAGATACGAGCAGTACTTC. Residues: CASAGLGLRYEQYF.

Details on this clone: The same CDR3 can be traced to other DNA sequences in this sample. This chain's CDR3 is CAWSTGTGGHSPLHF. DNA for the CDR3: TGTGCCTGGAGTACAGGGACAGGGGGCCATTCACCCCTCCACTTT. This chain uses TRBV30 with TRBJ1-6; the match to TRBD1 covers 12 bases. There are 15 residues in the CDR3. CDR1 GTSNPN and CDR2 SVGIG come from the germline V gene (reference sequence). Germline trimming cut 2 bases from V and 8 bases from J; bases unmatched to any gene: 4. The entire variable domain, with the rest obtained from reference TRBV30 and TRBJ1-6, is as follows: SQTIHQWPATLVQPVGSPLSLECTVEGTSNPNLYWYRQAAGRGLQLLFYSVGIGQISSEVPQNLSASRPQDRQFILSSKKLLLSDSGFYLCAWSTGTGGHSPLHFGNGTRLTVT.

The chain is built from TRBV4-1 and TRBJ1-4; the D gene is possibly TRBD1 (6 bases). The V gene lost 0 bases and the J gene lost 11 bases, with 16 bases spanning the gap. The CDR3 has 15 residues. The germline CDR1 and CDR2 sequences are MGHRA and YSYEKL. The CDR3 nucleotides are TGCGCCAGCAGCCAAGATGGGGGGCGCACAGCGAAACTGTTTTTT. Its protein is CASSQDGGRTAKLFF.

This chain uses TRBV6-5 with TRBJ2-3; 7 nucleotides line up with TRBD2. With V trimmed by 6 bases and J by 5 bases, 2 bases remained unmatched. The CDR3 has 12 residues. Germline V gene lookup returns CDR1 MNHEY and CDR2 SVGAGI. The CDR3 DNA reads as TGTGCCAGCAGCAGCGGGGTAGATACGCAGTATTTT. It specifies CASSSGVDTQYF.

A remark on this clone: This CDR3 fails to terminate in the conserved phenylalanine or tryptophan, so it likely reflects a read error. This chain joins TRBV19 and TRBJ1-5; TRBD1 matches 8 bases. The CDR3 is 15 residues long. V lost 3 bases and J lost 2; bases outside the gene matches: 3. Germline CDR1 is LNHDA and CDR2 is SQIVND (reference sequence). CDR3 bases: TGTGCCAGTAGTATTCAGGGGGCCGGCAATCAGCCCCAGCATTCT. Protein: CASSIQGAGNQPQHS.

This clone occurred a few times. This chain joins TRBV5-1 and TRBJ1-1, with 7 bases identical to TRBD1. The CDR3 loop spans 15 amino acids. V shed 5 bases, J shed 0 bases, and the junction held 7 bases outside the gene matches. CDR1 is SGHRS, CDR2 YFSETQ, per germline. CDR3 region: CASSTNRGMNTEAFF. CDR3 DNA: TGCGCCAGCAGTACCAACAGGGGAATGAACACTGAAGCTTTCTTT.

The chain employs TRBV27 and TRBJ2-7, with D tentatively TRBD2 (5 bases). The germline V gene encodes CDR1 MNHEY and CDR2 SMNVEV (reference sequence). The CDR3 is made up of 16 amino acids. Between the trimmed V and J ends, which lost 2 bases and 3 bases, there was a span of 17 bases. In DNA form, the CDR3 reads TGTGCCAGCAGTTTACAGATGGGAGACCCTATCTACGAGCAGTACTTC. Residues: CASSLQMGDPIYEQYF.

J is TRBJ1-1 and V is TRBV7-9; D may be TRBD1 (5 bases). The CDR3 consists of 12 residues. Germline loops: CDR1 SEHNR, CDR2 FQNEAQ (reference sequence). The V gene lost 1 base and the J gene lost 6 bases, with 6 bases spanning the gap. CDR3 region: CASSLGGSEAFF. The CDR3 nucleotides are TGTGCCAGCAGCTTAGGGGGCTCTGAAGCTTTCTTT.